The 21 T cell receptor beta chains below were found in one sample sequenced in a study of CD8 T cells in Susac syndrome. Random hexamers primed reverse transcription of 0.5 to 1 ug RNA. TCRdb fed the immunoSEQ multiplex PCR reads into MiXCR, producing one record per CDR3 protein. Altogether 100,000 to 150,000 distinct CDR3 sequences are present, 90% to 95% being singletons, with the ten largest covering approximately 0.22%. The sequenced sample was CD8+ T cells from PBMCs. These TCRs come from a human donor with Susac syndrome.

This chain uses TRBV5-4 with TRBJ2-2; 7 nucleotides line up with TRBD1. This CDR3 region has 15 residues. Unmatched junction bases numbered 12, after V lost 10 bases and J lost 3 bases. CDR1 and CDR2 (germline): SGHNT, YYREEE (reference sequence). CDR3 protein: CAGFTGAADTGELFF. CDR3 bases: TGTGCCGGGTTTACAGGGGCGGCGGACACCGGGGAGCTGTTTTTT.

This chain connects TRBV5-6 to TRBJ1-1, with D unclear. The CDR3 consists of 15 residues. The germline gives CDR1 SGHDT, CDR2 YYEEEE. V was pared by 4 bases and J by 3 bases, with 16 bases between. Written as DNA, the CDR3 is TGTGCCAGCAGCGGGCCCGCCCGGTTGGACACTGAAGCTTTCTTT. Translating gives CASSGPARLDTEAFF.

J is TRBJ2-7 and V is TRBV25-1, with D tentatively TRBD1 or TRBD2 (5 bases each). V lost 5 bases, J lost 0 bases, and 11 bases lay in between. Germline V gene sequence: CDR1 MGHDK, CDR2 SYGVNS. The CDR3 sequence is 14 residues long. The CDR3 region has the DNA TGTGCCAGCAGTAGAGCAGGGACCTCCTACGAGCAGTACTTC. It specifies CASSRAGTSYEQYF.

The V and J genes are TRBV24-1 and TRBJ2-7, with 10 bases identical to TRBD2. Germline V gives CDR1 KGHDR, CDR2 SFDVKD. This CDR3 region has 17 residues. V gave up 12 bases and J gave up 0 bases; unmatched junction bases: 16. The CDR3 DNA is TGTGCCTCCCTTCCGGGAGGACTAGCGGACAGCTCCTACGAGCAGTACTTC. Protein product: CASLPGGLADSSYEQYF.

The J gene is TRBJ2-5, the V gene TRBV5-6; TRBD1 matches 10 bases. Germline CDR1 reads SGHDT; CDR2 reads YYEEEE. Germline trimming cut 0 bases from V and 5 bases from J; bases unmatched to any gene: 4. This CDR3 is 15 amino acids long. CDR3 protein: CASSLAEGQGETQYF. CDR3 DNA: TGTGCCAGCAGCTTGGCCGAGGGACAGGGGGAGACCCAGTACTTC.

The chain employs TRBV13 and TRBJ1-6; maybe TRBD1 (6 bases). The germline gives CDR1 PRHDT, CDR2 FYEKMQ (reference sequence). V was pared by 8 bases and J by 6 bases, with 14 bases between. There are 14 residues in the CDR3. For the CDR3, the DNA is TGTGCCAGCGGTGTGTACAGGGTTAATTCACCCCTCCACTTT. It encodes CASGVYRVNSPLHF. Looking up the rest from reference TRBV13 and TRBJ1-6 gives the full variable domain: AAGVIQSPRHLIKEKRETATLKCYPIPRHDTVYWYQQGPGQDPQFLISFYEKMQSDKGSIPDRFSAQQFSDYHSELNMSSLELGDSALYFCASGVYRVNSPLHFGNGTRLTVT.

J is TRBJ2-7 and V is TRBV3-1, with TRBD2 matching 8 bases. The CDR3 extends over 15 amino acids. Germline loops: CDR1 LGHDT, CDR2 YNNKEL (reference sequence). V gave up 1 base and J gave up 2 bases; unmatched junction bases: 4. Written as DNA, the CDR3 is TGTGCCAGCAGCCAAGCGAGCGGGGGTACCTACGAGCAGTACTTC. It is translated as CASSQASGGTYEQYF.

This chain connects TRBV7-9 to TRBJ2-7; D is possibly TRBD2 (6 bases). Germline lookup yields CDR1 SEHNR and CDR2 FQNEAQ (reference sequence). CDR3 length: 15 residues. Trimming removed 5 bases from V and 2 bases from J, with 16 bases in between. The CDR3 protein is CASSHVRDETYEQYF. Written as DNA, the CDR3 is TGTGCCAGCAGCCACGTGCGGGACGAGACCTACGAGCAGTACTTC.

The chain employs TRBV6-2 or TRBV6-3 and TRBJ2-1, with D perhaps being TRBD1 or TRBD2 (5 bases each). The CDR3 length is 16 residues. The V and J ends lost 6 bases and 2 bases respectively, with 17 bases between them. The germline CDR1 and CDR2 sequences are MNHEY and SVGEGT. Written as DNA, the CDR3 is TGTGCCAGCAGCAGACTTGGGACCCGACCCTACAATGAGCAGTTCTTC. Encoded protein: CASSRLGTRPYNEQFF.

The gene calls are TRBV9 and TRBJ2-1, with unresolved D. Between the trimmed V and J ends, which lost 4 bases and 3 bases, there was a span of 26 bases. Germline assignment: CDR1 SGDLS and CDR2 YYNGEE. This CDR3 is built from 19 residues. The CDR3 spells CASSHGTTGPRRDYNEQFF. The CDR3 bases are TGTGCCAGCAGCCATGGTACTACCGGGCCCCGAAGAGACTACAATGAGCAGTTCTTC.

The rearrangement uses TRBV5-1 and TRBJ2-3; D is uncertain. There are 11 residues in the CDR3. Looked up from germline, CDR1 is SGHRS and CDR2 is YFSETQ. Deletions cut 2 bases from V and 6 bases from J, with 4 bases between. CDR3 sequence: CASSFQDTQYF. CDR3 nucleotides: TGCGCCAGCAGCTTCCAGGATACGCAGTATTTT.

The chain carries TRBV12-3 or TRBV12-4 and TRBJ2-1, with 8 bases identical to TRBD2. Germline trimming cut 8 bases from V and 9 bases from J; bases unmatched to any gene: 12. This CDR3 spans 14 amino acids. The CDR3 spells CASWVGGSGSEQFF. The CDR3 bases are TGTGCCAGCTGGGTGGGCGGGAGCGGGAGTGAGCAGTTCTTC.

The rearrangement links TRBV7-6 to TRBJ2-7; 8 nucleotides line up with TRBD2. V shed 6 bases and J 0 bases; nucleotides not matched to a gene: 10. The CDR3 is 16 residues long. Germline values: CDR1 SGHVS, CDR2 FNYEAQ. CDR3 in amino acids: CASSPAGGKSSYEQYF. CDR3 bases: TGTGCCAGCAGTCCCGCGGGGGGAAAGAGCTCCTACGAGCAGTACTTC. Full variable domain (remainder filled in from reference TRBV7-6 and TRBJ2-7): GAGVSQSPRYKVTKRGQDVALRCDPISGHVSLYWYRQALGQGPEFLTYFNYEAQQDKSGLPNDRFSAERPEGSISTLTIQRTEQRDSAMYRCASSPAGGKSSYEQYFGPGTRLTVT.

The CDR3 nucleotides read TGCGCCAGCAGCTTTACTTCCGGGACCAAGGTAAATGAGCAGTTCTTC. As protein: CASSFTSGTKVNEQFF. This rearrangement joins TRBV5-1 to TRBJ2-1, with D perhaps given as TRBD1 or TRBD2 (5 bases each). V lost 2 bases and J 7 bases, leaving 19 bases between the germline ends. This CDR3 is 16 amino acids long. Germline V CDR1 and CDR2: SGHRS, YFSETQ.

The genes are TRBV7-2 and TRBJ2-7; D might be TRBD2 (5 bases). This CDR3 contains 15 residues. Trimming shortened V by 3 bases and J by 2 bases, and 14 bases separated the two germline ends. CDR1 and CDR2 from the germline V gene are SGHTA and FQGNSA. CDR3 amino acids: CASSFERSPPYEQYF. DNA of the CDR3: TGTGCCAGCAGCTTCGAGCGGAGCCCCCCCTACGAGCAGTACTTC.

The chain couples TRBV12-3 or TRBV12-4 to TRBJ2-7; unclear D gene. The CDR3 runs to 13 residues. V lost 3 bases, J lost 6 bases, and 12 bases lay in between. This CDR3 is CASSFGQSGEQYF. DNA of the CDR3: TGTGCCAGCAGTTTTGGTCAGTCTGGCGAGCAGTACTTC.

The gene calls are TRBV3-1 and TRBJ2-5; possible D gene TRBD2, 6 bases. Germline V gene sequence: CDR1 LGHDT, CDR2 YNNKEL (reference sequence). Trimming took off 4 bases at V and 7 bases at J, with 16 bases between the two ends. The length of the CDR3 is 14 residues. CDR3: CASSPTARGGTQYF. CDR3 in DNA: TGTGCCAGCAGCCCCACGGCTAGGGGAGGGACCCAGTACTTC.

This clonotype was picked up one time. The chain uses TRBV7-9 and TRBJ2-2; D ambiguous. Trimming took 2 bases from V and 3 from J, leaving 7 bases between them. The CDR3 length is 14 residues. Germline CDR1 SEHNR, CDR2 FQNEAQ (reference sequence). CDR3 nucleotide sequence: TGTGCCAGCAGCTTAAGGGATGACACCGGGGAGCTGTTTTTT. This codes for CASSLRDDTGELFF.

The genes are TRBV12-3 or TRBV12-4 and TRBJ2-5, with TRBD1 identical over 9 bases. With 0 bases clipped from V and 5 bases from J, the junction kept 4 bases outside the gene matches. This CDR3 contains 15 residues. The CDR3 reads CASSLAGQGLETQYF. The CDR3 bases are TGTGCCAGCAGTTTAGCGGGACAGGGTCTCGAGACCCAGTACTTC.

The CDR3, as DNA: TGTGCCAGCAGTTTTACCCCCGGGACAGATTATGGCTACACCTTC. It codes for CASSFTPGTDYGYTF. This rearrangement joins TRBV6-6 to TRBJ1-2; 7 nucleotides line up with TRBD1. This CDR3 contains 15 residues. CDR1 MNHNY and CDR2 SVGAGI come from the germline V gene (reference sequence). V dropped 4 bases and J dropped 5; count of bases not matched to a gene: 10.

CDR3 sequence: CASSFSGPVRGYGYTF. CDR3 sequence (DNA): TGTGCCAGCAGCTTTTCCGGCCCTGTACGGGGCTATGGCTACACCTTC. This chain links TRBV7-9 with TRBJ1-2; no firm D call. Deletions cut 3 bases from V and 4 bases from J, with 18 bases between. The germline gives CDR1 SEHNR, CDR2 FQNEAQ (reference sequence). The length of the CDR3 is 16 residues.